The 11 T cell receptor beta chains in this list originate from one sample, sequenced in a study of blood T cell repertoires in COVID-19. The data were produced by immunoSEQ multiplex PCR, yet TCRdb's version contains in-frame clones alone and is incomplete. The sample has about 200,000 clones; about 90% are singletons. The sequenced sample consisted of peripheral blood. These receptors were taken from a man younger than 35 with active or convalescent COVID-19.

V gene TRBV7-2 combines with J gene TRBJ2-3; 10 bases are a match to TRBD2. Germline-derived CDR1 and CDR2 are SGHTA and FQGNSA. Trimming removed 8 bases from V and 5 bases from J; junction bases left unmatched: 10. This CDR3 spans 15 amino acids. The CDR3 sequence: CASGASGSSGDTQYF. The DNA of the CDR3 is TGTGCCAGCGGGGCTAGCGGGAGTTCCGGAGATACGCAGTATTTT.

The chain links TRBV4-3 to TRBJ2-7, with 10 bases fitting TRBD2. The V segment lost 1 base and the J segment 2 bases; nucleotides outside the gene matches: 2. Germline assignment: CDR1 LGHNA and CDR2 YSLEER. This CDR3 has 15 amino acids. CDR3 sequence (DNA): TGCGCCAGCAGCCAAGGACTAGCGGGTCCCTACGAGCAGTACTTC. It yields the protein CASSQGLAGPYEQYF.

The rearrangement joins TRBV2 to TRBJ1-6; D might be TRBD1 (5 bases). The CDR3 has 15 residues. The germline CDR1 and CDR2 sequences are SNHLY and FYNNEI. Trimming stripped 6 bases from V and 1 base from J, with 10 bases between. CDR3 sequence (DNA): TGTGCCAGCAGGACAGACGGGTCCTATAATTCACCCCTCCACTTT. Translated: CASRTDGSYNSPLHF.

The table lists this clone with a count of one. The chain is built from TRBV5-4 and TRBJ2-1; unclear D gene. V lost 4 bases and J lost 0, with 14 bases in between. CDR1 and CDR2 (germline): SGHNT, YYREEE (reference sequence). The CDR3 extends over 16 amino acids. This CDR3 reads CASSPSGSSSYNEQFF. Written as DNA, the CDR3 is TGTGCCAGCAGCCCTTCGGGTAGCAGCTCCTACAATGAGCAGTTCTTC.

J is TRBJ1-3 and V is TRBV5-4, with D maybe TRBD1 (5 bases). Germline lookup yields CDR1 SGHNT and CDR2 YYREEE (reference sequence). The V end lost 2 bases, the J end lost 0 bases, and 12 bases lay between the germline ends. This CDR3 comprises 16 residues. The CDR3 sequence: CASSFAQADSGNTIYF. CDR3 sequence (DNA): TGTGCCAGCAGCTTCGCACAGGCGGACTCTGGAAACACCATATATTTT.

The count of this clone is one. This chain connects TRBV6-1 to TRBJ2-7; 7 bases are shared with TRBD1. J was trimmed by 0 bases and V by 3 bases; bases with no gene match: 5. This CDR3 contains 15 residues. Germline V gene data show CDR1 as MNHNS and CDR2 as SASEGT. The CDR3 spells CASSDPGGTSYEQYF. The CDR3 nucleotides read TGTGCCAGCAGTGACCCAGGGGGAACCTCCTACGAGCAGTACTTC.

The chain couples TRBV25-1 to TRBJ2-5; a weak D match, TRBD2 (6 bases). This CDR3 spans 14 amino acids. Looked up from germline, CDR1 is MGHDK and CDR2 is SYGVNS. Deletions cut 3 bases from V and 0 bases from J, with 8 bases between. This CDR3 reads CASSEEGYQETQYF. The CDR3 DNA reads as TGTGCCAGCAGTGAGGAGGGGTACCAAGAGACCCAGTACTTC.

The rearrangement uses TRBV19 and TRBJ1-2, with D perhaps TRBD1 (6 bases). Deletions cut 6 bases from V and 1 base from J, with 15 bases between. The CDR3 length is 15 residues. Germline V gives CDR1 LNHDA, CDR2 SQIVND (reference sequence). The CDR3 nucleotides are TGTGCCAGTAGCTCCCCACAGGACAGTAACTATGGCTACACCTTC. The encoded protein is CASSSPQDSNYGYTF.

V and J are TRBV5-1 and TRBJ2-3; TRBD2 is a possible D gene (6 bases). Germline V gene lookup returns CDR1 SGHRS and CDR2 YFSETQ. The length of the CDR3 is 15 residues. The V and J ends lost 3 bases and 0 bases respectively, with 11 bases between them. CDR3 in DNA: TGCGCCAGCAGCTGGAGCGGGCGGAGCACAGATACGCAGTATTTT. Translated, it gives CASSWSGRSTDTQYF.

Only a few counts were recorded for this clone. The chain joins TRBV7-3 to TRBJ2-7; D possibly corresponds to TRBD1 (7 bases). Looked up from germline, CDR1 is SGHTA and CDR2 is FQGTGA. CDR3 length: 14 amino acids. V lost 5 bases, J lost 6 bases, and 17 bases lay in between. DNA of the CDR3: TGTGCCAGCAGCCCAGGGGGGCCGGTCGGCGAGCAGTACTTC. Amino acids: CASSPGGPVGEQYF.

The gene calls are TRBV12-3 or TRBV12-4 and TRBJ1-2; the D gene is possibly TRBD1 (5 bases). Trimming took off 4 bases at V and 3 bases at J, with 9 bases between the two ends. The CDR3 is 13 amino acids. This chain's CDR3 is CASSYRGDYGYTF. The DNA for the CDR3 is TGTGCCAGCAGTTACCGGGGGGACTATGGCTACACCTTC.